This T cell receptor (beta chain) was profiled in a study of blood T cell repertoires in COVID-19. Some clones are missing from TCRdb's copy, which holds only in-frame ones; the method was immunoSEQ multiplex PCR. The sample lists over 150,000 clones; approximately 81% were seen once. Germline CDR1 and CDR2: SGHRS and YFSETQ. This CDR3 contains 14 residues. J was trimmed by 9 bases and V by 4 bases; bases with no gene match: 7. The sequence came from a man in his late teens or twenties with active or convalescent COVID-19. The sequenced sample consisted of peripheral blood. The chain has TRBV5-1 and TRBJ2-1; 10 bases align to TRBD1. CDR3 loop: CASSQGQGGLEQFF. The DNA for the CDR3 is TGCGCCAGCAGCCAAGGACAGGGGGGTCTTGAGCAGTTCTTC.